Following are 21 T cell receptor beta chains from one sample sequenced in a study of control samples from healthy donors and cancer patients. Sequencing used immunoSEQ multiplex PCR; TCRdb keeps in-frame clones, though not all of them. The sample consists of tens of thousands of clones, roughly 94% of them appearing once. Sequenced material: blood. Receptors originate from a man aged 55-75 years in good health.

J is TRBJ2-2 and V is TRBV24-1, with D possibly being TRBD1 (6 bases). With 8 bases removed from V and 3 bases from J, the gap between germline ends came to 12 bases. Looked up from germline, CDR1 is KGHDR and CDR2 is SFDVKD. This CDR3 region has 14 residues. DNA of the CDR3: TGTGCCACCAACAACAGGGTTGACACCGGGGAGCTGTTTTTT. Protein: CATNNRVDTGELFF.

This rearrangement joins TRBV19 to TRBJ2-1; 8 positions agree with TRBD2. Germline CDR1 LNHDA, CDR2 SQIVND (reference sequence). Unmatched junction bases numbered 6, after V lost 5 bases and J lost 0 bases. The CDR3 totals 16 residues. The CDR3 region is CASSPIAGSSYNEQFF. CDR3 in DNA: TGTGCCAGTAGTCCGATAGCGGGGAGCTCCTACAATGAGCAGTTCTTC.

This clone appeared once. This chain uses TRBV11-3 with TRBJ2-1, with D possibly TRBD2 on 6 matching bases. This CDR3 spans 18 amino acids. Germline assignment: CDR1 SGHNT and CDR2 YENEEA. V lost 3 bases and J 8 bases, leaving 26 bases between the germline ends. This CDR3 is CASSFLAVSGRSGDEQFF. The CDR3 DNA sequence: TGTGCCAGCAGCTTTCTCGCAGTCTCGGGGAGGTCGGGGGATGAGCAGTTCTTC. Using reference TRBV11-3 and TRBJ2-1 for the parts outside the CDR3, the full variable domain is EAGVVQSPRYKIIEKKQPVAFWCNPISGHNTLYWYLQNLGQGPELLIRYENEEAVDDSQLPKDRFSAERLKGVDSTLKIQPAELGDSAVYLCASSFLAVSGRSGDEQFFGPGTRLTVL.

The rearrangement joins TRBV11-2 to TRBJ1-1; 7 bases are shared with TRBD1. The germline V gene encodes CDR1 SGHAT and CDR2 FQNNGV. The CDR3 runs 15 residues. J lost 3 bases, V lost 5 bases, and 9 bases had no gene match. CDR3 sequence reads: CASSRLGGADTEAFF. The CDR3 DNA follows: TGTGCCAGCAGCCGACTAGGGGGCGCGGACACTGAAGCTTTCTTT. Looking up the rest from reference TRBV11-2 and TRBJ1-1 gives the full variable domain: EAGVAQSPRYKIIEKRQSVAFWCNPISGHATLYWYQQILGQGPKLLIQFQNNGVVDDSQLPKDRFSAERLKGVDSTLKIQPAKLEDSAVYLCASSRLGGADTEAFFGQGTRLTVV.

This chain joins TRBV18 and TRBJ2-1; 8 positions match TRBD1. The CDR3 is made up of 14 amino acids. J was trimmed by 5 bases and V by 5 bases; bases with no gene match: 5. Germline assignment: CDR1 KGHSH and CDR2 LQKENI. Here the CDR3 reads CASSSRTGNNEQFF. In DNA form, the CDR3 reads TGTGCCAGCTCATCCCGGACAGGGAACAATGAGCAGTTCTTC.

V is TRBV25-1 and J is TRBJ2-5, with 7 bases aligning to TRBD1. Germline V gene sequence: CDR1 MGHDK, CDR2 SYGVNS. J lost 1 base, V lost 8 bases, and 4 bases had no gene match. The CDR3 extends over 13 amino acids. CDR3 DNA sequence: TGTGCCAGCGGACCAGGGGGCCAAGAGACCCAGTACTTC. Translated: CASGPGGQETQYF.

The V call is TRBV19, the J call TRBJ2-7; D is possibly TRBD1 (6 bases). CDR3 length: 14 residues. V dropped 5 bases and J dropped 2 bases, with 13 bases sitting between them. Germline assignment: CDR1 LNHDA and CDR2 SQIVND (reference sequence). The CDR3 loop reads CASSRTELAYEQYF. In nucleotides, the CDR3 is TGTGCCAGTAGTCGGACAGAACTAGCCTACGAGCAGTACTTC. Using reference TRBV19 and TRBJ2-7 for the parts outside the CDR3, the full variable domain is DGGITQSPKYLFRKEGQNVTLSCEQNLNHDAMYWYRQDPGQGLRLIYYSQIVNDFQKGDIAEGYSVSREKKESFPLTVTSAQKNPTAFYLCASSRTELAYEQYFGPGTRLTVT.

The count of this clone is one. J is TRBJ2-7 and V is TRBV9; 8 positions match TRBD2. The CDR3 totals 15 residues. Unmatched junction bases numbered 11, after V lost 4 bases and J lost 5 bases. Germline CDR1 is SGDLS and CDR2 is YYNGEE. CDR3 protein: CASSPSAGGENEQYF. The DNA for the CDR3 is TGTGCCAGCAGCCCCAGCGCGGGAGGAGAAAACGAGCAGTACTTC. Filled out from reference TRBV9 and TRBJ2-7, the complete variable domain reads DSGVTQTPKHLITATGQRVTLRCSPRSGDLSVYWYQQSLDQGLQFLIQYYNGEERAKGNILERFSAQQFPDLHSELNLSSLELGDSALYFCASSPSAGGENEQYFGPGTRLTVT.

This clone occurred a few times. The chain's CDR3 is CASSLGGSNQPQHF. CDR3 in DNA: TGTGCCAGCAGCTTGGGCGGCAGCAATCAGCCCCAGCATTTT. This chain links TRBV5-4 with TRBJ1-5; D remains ambiguous. The CDR3 is made up of 14 amino acids. V shed 0 bases and J shed 1 base, with 5 bases lying between them. The germline gives CDR1 SGHNT, CDR2 YYREEE (reference sequence).

This chain joins TRBV18 and TRBJ1-6; D not resolved. Germline values: CDR1 KGHSH, CDR2 LQKENI. The V and J ends lost 2 bases and 14 bases respectively, with 13 bases between them. This CDR3 is built from 13 residues. The CDR3: CASSPASLGSLHF. The CDR3 coding sequence is TGTGCCAGCTCACCAGCCTCCCTCGGTTCCCTCCACTTT.

As DNA, the CDR3 is TGTGCCAGCACACTAGAGACCCAGTACTTC. This translates into CASTLETQYF. The V gene is TRBV2, the J gene TRBJ2-5, with D uncertain. V lost 7 bases, J lost 4 bases, and 4 bases lay in between. CDR3 length: 10 amino acids. The germline gives CDR1 SNHLY, CDR2 FYNNEI.

The CDR3 loop reads CASSLSDRNEQFF. CDR3 bases: TGTGCCAGCAGCTTAAGCGACCGCAATGAGCAGTTCTTC. The genes are TRBV11-1 and TRBJ2-1; no firm D call. Trimming cost V 2 bases and J 6 bases, with 8 bases left between them. Germline CDR1 and CDR2: SGHAT and FQDESV (reference sequence). This CDR3 spans 13 amino acids.

The CDR3 here is CASSLGPAGAIYEQYF. CDR3 DNA: TGTGCCAGCAGCTTGGGCCCAGCGGGAGCGATCTACGAGCAGTACTTC. The chain employs TRBV5-5 and TRBJ2-7; TRBD2 agrees at 8 bases. The germline V gene has CDR1 SGHKS and CDR2 YYEKEE (reference sequence). This CDR3 region has 16 residues. J gave up 3 bases and V 0 bases, and 8 bases lay outside the gene matches.

This chain links TRBV11-3 with TRBJ2-1; D is possibly TRBD2 (6 bases). This CDR3 region has 15 residues. The germline V gene has CDR1 SGHNT and CDR2 YENEEA. V was clipped by 2 bases and J by 0 bases, with 8 bases between them. The CDR3 DNA reads as TGTGCCAGCAGCTTAAGGACTAACTCCTACAATGAGCAGTTCTTC. It yields the protein CASSLRTNSYNEQFF.

The chain links TRBV5-4 to TRBJ2-2; D is unresolved. Germline CDR1 SGHNT, CDR2 YYREEE (reference sequence). The V end was cut by 0 bases, the J end by 1 base, with 4 bases between. There are 14 residues in the CDR3. CDR3 in amino acids: CASSLGGNTGELFF. CDR3 DNA: TGTGCCAGCAGCTTGGGAGGGAACACCGGGGAGCTGTTTTTT.

The chain recombines TRBV5-1 with TRBJ1-1; 7 nucleotides agree with TRBD1. This CDR3 spans 15 amino acids. Germline V gives CDR1 SGHRS, CDR2 YFSETQ. V dropped 4 bases and J dropped 0; count of bases not matched to a gene: 6. CDR3 coding DNA: TGCGCCAGCAGCCAACAGGGGATGATGAACACTGAAGCTTTCTTT. This gives the protein CASSQQGMMNTEAFF.

V usage is TRBV21-1 and J usage is TRBJ1-1; TRBD1 is taken as the D call from the table, unchecked against the DNA. TRBV21-1 is tagged as a pseudogene. CDR3 length: 19 residues. DNA for the CDR3: TGTGCCAGCAGCCCACCCAAGGGGGACAGGGGGATCATGAACACTGAAGCTTTCTTT. Translation: CASSPPKGDRGIMNTEAFF.

V is TRBV11-3 and J is TRBJ2-1; 10 nucleotides align to TRBD2. Looked up from germline, CDR1 is SGHNT and CDR2 is YENEEA. V lost 0 bases, J lost 4 bases, and 6 bases stayed unmatched. The CDR3 is 17 residues long. The chain's CDR3 is CASSLDLAGAVYNEQFF. In DNA form, the CDR3 reads TGTGCCAGCAGCTTAGACCTAGCGGGGGCCGTTTACAATGAGCAGTTCTTC.

The chain links TRBV9 to TRBJ2-2, with D uncertain. The CDR3 length is 14 residues. Germline V CDR1 and CDR2: SGDLS, YYNGEE. V was cut by 3 bases and J by 6 bases, with 12 bases left in between. The CDR3 protein is CASSGFSRSGELFF. CDR3 DNA sequence: TGTGCCAGCAGCGGCTTTTCACGCTCCGGGGAGCTGTTTTTT.

The chain recombines TRBV2 with TRBJ2-1; D ambiguous. The V end was cut by 1 base, the J end by 9 bases, with 1 base between. The length of the CDR3 is 10 residues. Germline V lookup: CDR1 SNHLY, CDR2 FYNNEI. This CDR3 is CASSEGEQFF. CDR3 DNA sequence: TGTGCCAGCAGTGAAGGTGAGCAGTTCTTC.

V and J are TRBV9 and TRBJ2-2, with D possibly called TRBD1 or TRBD2 (5 bases each). The CDR3 is 15 amino acids. V lost 0 bases, J lost 5 bases, and 11 bases lay in between. The germline V gene has CDR1 SGDLS and CDR2 YYNGEE. The CDR3 sequence: CASSVDGDGTGELFF. CDR3 DNA: TGTGCCAGCAGCGTAGATGGGGACGGAACCGGGGAGCTGTTTTTT. The whole variable domain, remainder taken from reference TRBV9 and TRBJ2-2, is DSGVTQTPKHLITATGQRVTLRCSPRSGDLSVYWYQQSLDQGLQFLIQYYNGEERAKGNILERFSAQQFPDLHSELNLSSLELGDSALYFCASSVDGDGTGELFFGEGSRLTVL.